These T cell receptor beta chains were read from a single sample in a study of blood T cells in healthy people across ages. TCRdb processed the 5' RACE reads anew with MiXCR; each CDR3 protein has one entry. The sample holds 1.5 million to 2 million distinct CDR3 sequences; around half are singletons and the top ten take approximately 2%. The specimen sequenced was blood. The source is a woman aged 40-49 years in good health. Each CDR3 is given without its conserved first and last residue. D genes are given only for firm matches.

V: TRBV4-3
D: TRBD2
CDR3: ASSQDPRTSENNEQF

V: TRBV5-1
D: TRBD1
CDR3: ASRIQAGTGSGEQY

V: TRBV6-5
D: TRBD1
CDR3: ASRQPGQGKSPLH

V: TRBV7-9
D: NA
CDR3: ASSAQDGEKLF

V: TRBV7-8
D: TRBD1
CDR3: ASSWGTGTGMGETQY

V: TRBV7-9
D: NA
CDR3: ASSFLDSNYGYT

V: TRBV12-3/TRBV12-4
D: NA
CDR3: ASNPGTRNEQF

V: TRBV10-3
D: NA
CDR3: AIANVGGGEQY

V: TRBV29-1
D: TRBD2
CDR3: SFLAGGLTDTQY

V: TRBV6-2/TRBV6-3
D: TRBD2
CDR3: ASSYPGLAGGQVSPDTQY

V: TRBV6-2/TRBV6-3
D: NA
CDR3: ASSYSGSSNEQF

V: TRBV6-5
D: NA
CDR3: ASSYGQAYYGYT

V: TRBV28
D: TRBD2
CDR3: ASTRTSGEITDTQY

V: TRBV5-1
D: TRBD1
CDR3: ASSPQGGDYNEQF

V: TRBV29-1
D: NA
CDR3: SVEGGTEAF

V: TRBV20-1
D: TRBD2
CDR3: SARDSGGSSYNEQY

V: TRBV16
D: NA
CDR3: ASSQMSLTNRASYGYT

V: TRBV14
D: TRBD1
CDR3: ASSQAGTGDNEQF

V: TRBV5-1
D: NA
CDR3: ASSLVSRSYNEQF

V: TRBV6-2/TRBV6-3
D: TRBD1
CDR3: ASSYGVDRPIYGYT

V: TRBV27
D: NA
CDR3: ASSLSWGDQETQY

V: TRBV7-8
D: TRBD2
CDR3: ASSFPGTSGGGYQETQY

V: TRBV19
D: NA
CDR3: ASSPPGPRGDGYT

V: TRBV6-5
D: NA
CDR3: ASSYSAGGAYNEQF

V: TRBV5-1
D: TRBD1
CDR3: ASSNRDRSGDTEAF

V: TRBV7-2
D: TRBD1
CDR3: ASSPDRARETQY

V: TRBV24-1
D: NA
CDR3: ATSGQGTYGYT

V: TRBV3-1
D: TRBD1
CDR3: ASSRTGQGFYGYT

V: TRBV29-1
D: TRBD2
CDR3: SVSGGTSGKTDTQY

V: TRBV20-1
D: NA
CDR3: SASGMRKYGYT

V: TRBV9
D: TRBD1
CDR3: ASSAQGASYGYT

V: TRBV7-2
D: TRBD2
CDR3: ASSLLSGGANTGELF

V: TRBV10-3
D: NA
CDR3: AISVKSNTEAF